Following are 10 T cell receptor beta chains from one sample sequenced in a study of blood T cell repertoires in COVID-19. Assay: immunoSEQ multiplex PCR; the TCRdb copy retains only in-frame clones and omits some. The sample consists of roughly 320,000 clones, 65% to 90% of them appearing once. The sample comprised peripheral blood. These receptors were taken from a human donor in a cohort sampled during active COVID-19.

The rearrangement joins TRBV10-3 to TRBJ2-5, with D perhaps matching TRBD1 (6 bases). CDR1 and CDR2 (germline): ENHRY, SYGVKD. Trimming removed 0 bases at V and 2 bases at J, with 7 bases between. The CDR3 spans 14 residues. DNA for the CDR3: TGTGCCATCAGTGAGTCAGGACAGCAAGAGACCCAGTACTTC. The encoded protein is CAISESGQQETQYF.

The genes are TRBV20-1 and TRBJ2-2, with D perhaps matching TRBD1 (5 bases). The CDR3 is 11 amino acids. The germline gives CDR1 DFQATT, CDR2 SNEGSKA (reference sequence). V was cut by 1 base and J by 9 bases, with 6 bases left in between. The CDR3 region has the DNA TGCAGTGCTAGAGGGGGCCGGGAGCTGTTTTTT. Encoded protein: CSARGGRELFF.

This chain uses TRBV5-4 with TRBJ2-7; possibly TRBD1 for D (5 bases). V was cut by 2 bases and J by 6 bases, with 9 bases left in between. The CDR3 spans 12 residues. Germline CDR1 is SGHNT and CDR2 is YYREEE (reference sequence). The CDR3 loop reads CASSFPGSEQYF. The CDR3 DNA is TGTGCCAGCAGCTTTCCAGGGTCCGAGCAGTACTTC.

A single count supports this clone. The same CDR3 also results from other DNA sequences found in this sample. V gene TRBV24-1 combines with J gene TRBJ2-2; maybe TRBD2 (6 bases). CDR1 KGHDR and CDR2 SFDVKD come from the germline V gene. Between the trimmed V and J ends, which lost 4 bases and 5 bases, there was a span of 7 bases. The CDR3 has 13 residues. The CDR3, as DNA: TGTGCCACCAGTGAACGGGGGACCGGGGAGCTGTTTTTT. Translating it yields CATSERGTGELFF.

The CDR3 DNA sequence: TGTGCCAGCAGCAAAGGAGGGCCCCAGCATTTT. Translated, it gives CASSKGGPQHF. The genes are TRBV21-1 and TRBJ1-5. TRBV21-1 constitutes a pseudogene. The CDR3 contains 11 residues.

V usage is TRBV6-5 and J usage is TRBJ2-5; possibly TRBD2 for D (7 bases). V shed 0 bases and J shed 5 bases, with 10 bases lying between them. CDR1 MNHEY and CDR2 SVGAGI come from the germline V gene. CDR3 length equals 14 residues. The CDR3 DNA reads as TGTGCCAGCAGTTACTCGGGAGGGGGGGAGACCCAGTACTTC. Protein sequence: CASSYSGGGETQYF.

The chain couples TRBV19 to TRBJ1-1; TRBD1 is a possible D gene (6 bases). CDR1 is LNHDA and CDR2 is SQIVND in the germline V gene (reference sequence). The CDR3 runs to 14 residues. The V end was cut by 9 bases, the J end by 5 bases, with 19 bases between. CDR3 bases: TGTGCCAGCTATATGGGACATAGAGATACTGAAGCTTTCTTT. It codes for CASYMGHRDTEAFF. The full variable domain, its missing parts supplied by reference TRBV19 and TRBJ1-1, is DGGITQSPKYLFRKEGQNVTLSCEQNLNHDAMYWYRQDPGQGLRLIYYSQIVNDFQKGDIAEGYSVSREKKESFPLTVTSAQKNPTAFYLCASYMGHRDTEAFFGQGTRLTVV.

The CDR3 DNA is TGCGCCAGCAGCCTCGGACAGGGGACCTACAATGAGCAGTTCTTC. This codes for CASSLGQGTYNEQFF. The chain carries TRBV5-1 and TRBJ2-1, with 9 bases identical to TRBD1. V was pared by 4 bases and J by 2 bases, with 4 bases of the junction left unmatched. The V gene's germline CDR1 is SGHRS and CDR2 YFSETQ. There are 15 residues in the CDR3.

The chain combines TRBV6-5 with TRBJ1-2; D gene uncertain. CDR3 length equals 13 residues. With 7 bases removed from V and 2 bases from J, the gap between germline ends came to 11 bases. CDR1 is MNHEY, CDR2 SVGAGI, per germline. CDR3 protein: CASTRGGNYGYTF. DNA for the CDR3: TGTGCCAGCACCAGAGGAGGCAACTATGGCTACACCTTC.

The chain employs TRBV7-2 and TRBJ1-1; 7 nucleotides line up with TRBD1. The CDR3 runs to 13 residues. Germline CDR1 is SGHTA and CDR2 is FQGNSA. Trimming removed 5 bases from V and 4 bases from J; junction bases left unmatched: 4. The CDR3 DNA reads as TGTGCCAGCAGCCTATACAGGGGCACTGAAGCTTTCTTT. Protein product: CASSLYRGTEAFF. The full variable domain, its missing parts supplied by reference TRBV7-2 and TRBJ1-1, is GAGVSQSPSNKVTEKGKDVELRCDPISGHTALYWYRQSLGQGLEFLIYFQGNSAPDKSGLPSDRFSAERTGGSVSTLTIQRTQQEDSAVYLCASSLYRGTEAFFGQGTRLTVV.